This T cell receptor beta chain was recorded in a study of human T cells and chemical hapten exposure. The overall study: The scalp of each patient received a weekly diphenylcyclopropenone dose for the full roughly 25-week study.

Methods used by the authors: Ranging from roughly 23,224 to 690,600, TCR counts per sample had a median value of approximately 99,000. TCRdb called the RACE reads again in MiXCR, with one record for every CDR3 protein. These V and J calls originate from TCRdb's pipeline instead of the authors' own analysis. There are 150,000 to 200,000 distinct CDR3 sequences in the sample; roughly 14% occur only once, and 1.5% to 2% lies in the top ten. Time point specified: patch test 1, 2 weeks after DPC sensitization. Treatment here: therapeutic diphenylcyclopropenone sensitization with weekly scalp DPC. The donor pool consisted of alopecia patients aged 18 to 70 years, considered suitable for DPC. Unfractionated whole blood yielded total RNA. This CDR3 region has 13 residues. With 5 bases removed from V and 1 base from J, the gap between germline ends came to 10 bases. CDR1 and CDR2 (germline): SGHRS, YFSETQ.

Specimen: whole blood, collected in connection with sensitization to the hapten diphenylcyclopropenone (DPC). The TCR originated in a woman aged 30 to 39 with alopecia areata. Some clones in this sample may be carry-over from other donors' samples. This chain connects TRBV5-1 to TRBJ2-7, with a tentative D call TRBD2 (5 bases). The CDR3 sequence is CASRFSGSYEQYF. CDR3 in DNA: TGCGCCAGCAGGTTTTCGGGGTCCTACGAGCAGTACTTC.